This T cell receptor (beta chain) stems from a study of CD8 T cells in Susac syndrome. Germline V gene sequence: CDR1 SGHTA, CDR2 FQGNSA. The V and J ends lost 1 base and 2 bases, in that order; junction bases with no gene match: 2. This CDR3 is built from 15 residues. Random-hexamer reverse transcription was applied to roughly 0.5 to 1 ug RNA. MiXCR, applied by TCRdb to the immunoSEQ multiplex PCR reads, yields one record per CDR3 protein. The sample includes about 160,000 distinct CDR3 sequences, roughly 95% seen only once; the top ten take 0.085% to 0.095%. This clonotype was found once. This chain uses TRBV7-2 with TRBJ1-2, with 9 bases matching TRBD1. The sequence was obtained from a human donor with multiple sclerosis. Sequencing was performed on CD4+ T cells from PBMCs. The CDR3 loop reads CASSLDRGRNYGYTF. The CDR3 DNA is TGTGCCAGCAGCTTAGACAGGGGGCGCAACTATGGCTACACCTTC.